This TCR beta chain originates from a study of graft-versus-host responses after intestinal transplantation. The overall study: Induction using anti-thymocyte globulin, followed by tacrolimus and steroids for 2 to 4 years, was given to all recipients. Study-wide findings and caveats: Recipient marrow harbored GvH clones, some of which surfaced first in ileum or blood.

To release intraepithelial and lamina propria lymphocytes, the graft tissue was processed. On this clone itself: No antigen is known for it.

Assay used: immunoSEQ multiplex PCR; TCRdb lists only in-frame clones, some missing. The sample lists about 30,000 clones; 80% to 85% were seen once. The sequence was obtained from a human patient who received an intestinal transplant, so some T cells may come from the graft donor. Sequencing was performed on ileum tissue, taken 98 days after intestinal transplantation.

The CDR3 protein is CASGTSPQVWYNEQFF. CDR3 in DNA: TGTGCCAGCGGCACTTCCCCGCAGGTATGGTACAATGAGCAGTTCTTC. The chain couples TRBV27 to TRBJ2-1, with no clear D. CDR3 length equals 16 residues. V was pared by 8 bases and J by 4 bases, with 21 bases between. Germline V gives CDR1 MNHEY, CDR2 SMNVEV (reference sequence).